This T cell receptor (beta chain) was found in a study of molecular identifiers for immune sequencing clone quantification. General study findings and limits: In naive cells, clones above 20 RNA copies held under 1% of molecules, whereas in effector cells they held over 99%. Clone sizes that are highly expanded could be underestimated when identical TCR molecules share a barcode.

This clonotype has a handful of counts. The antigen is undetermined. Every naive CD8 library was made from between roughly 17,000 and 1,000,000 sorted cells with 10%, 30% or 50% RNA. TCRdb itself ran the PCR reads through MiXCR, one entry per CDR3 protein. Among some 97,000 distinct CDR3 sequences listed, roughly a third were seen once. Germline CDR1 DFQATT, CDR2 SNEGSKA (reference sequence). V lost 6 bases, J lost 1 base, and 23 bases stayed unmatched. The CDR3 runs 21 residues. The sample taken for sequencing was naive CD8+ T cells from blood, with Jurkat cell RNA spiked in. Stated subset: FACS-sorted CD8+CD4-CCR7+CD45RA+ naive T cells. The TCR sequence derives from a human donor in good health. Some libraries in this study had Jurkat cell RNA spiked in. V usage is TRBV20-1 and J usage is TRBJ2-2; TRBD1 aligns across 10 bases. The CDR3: CSAILQGDRGRSEENTGELFF. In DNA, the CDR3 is TGCAGTGCCATTCTTCAGGGGGACAGGGGCCGTTCAGAGGAGAACACCGGGGAGCTGTTTTTT.